Given below is one T cell receptor (beta chain) in context. Its antigen is not known. The data were obtained in a study of cytomegalovirus exposure and HLA in healthy donors. V shed 0 bases and J shed 5 bases, with 5 bases lying between them. This CDR3 has 13 residues. Germline V gene lookup returns CDR1 SGHNT and CDR2 YYREEE (reference sequence). Study findings and constraints: The sole available immune exposure information was CMV serostatus.

The PCR was carried out with 60 Vbeta primers and 13 Jbeta primers. Data came from immunoSEQ multiplex PCR; TCRdb stores just in-frame clones and leaves some out. The sample holds some 80,000 clones, roughly 79% seen once. The sequenced material came from PBMCs. The rearrangement links TRBV5-4 to TRBJ2-2; D ambiguous. The clonotype was recovered from a man aged 18 to 30 in good health and CMV-seropositive. CDR3 sequence (DNA): TGTGCCAGCAGCTTGGTGGCTACCGGGGAGCTGTTTTTT. Protein product: CASSLVATGELFF.